Listed here are 21 T cell receptor beta chains from one sample, sequenced in a study of T cells after yellow fever vaccination (dated by TCRdb to between 2018 and 2021). Taken with the paper, the label for treatment or condition translates to: live attenuated yellow fever vaccine strain. Receptors were amplified or captured by 5' RACE. Sequencing took place on an Illumina HiSeq 2500. Using fastp trimming at Q25 and MiXCR clonotype assembly, TCRdb reanalyzed the public sequencing data and kept in-frame beta chains. Identical CDR3 proteins give one entry, which carries the most common genes and DNA. This sample lists hundreds of thousands of distinct CDR3 sequences; 11% were detected once. The leading ten clones occupy roughly a sixth of the sample. Sequences were derived from PBMCs, sampled on the day of the first yellow fever vaccination. The source is a young man who received the YFV17D yellow fever vaccine.

This clonotype was recorded many times. This chain links TRBV6-5 with TRBJ2-4, with D possibly being TRBD1 or TRBD2 (5 bases each). Trimming removed 2 bases from V and 2 bases from J, with 13 bases in between. The CDR3 loop spans 16 amino acids. Germline CDR1 is MNHEY and CDR2 is SVGAGI. The CDR3: CASSYEGFGTKNIQYF. The DNA of the CDR3 is TGTGCCAGCAGTTACGAGGGGTTCGGGACCAAAAACATTCAGTACTTC.

Ten or more counts support this clonotype. The chain is built from TRBV12-3 or TRBV12-4 and TRBJ2-1; 8 bases are shared with TRBD2. This CDR3 region has 15 residues. V gave up 3 bases and J gave up 4 bases; unmatched junction bases: 5. The DNA of the CDR3 is TGTGCCAGCAGTTTGCCTAGCGGGTCATACAATGAGCAGTTCTTC. Its protein is CASSLPSGSYNEQFF.

The gene calls are TRBV5-1 and TRBJ1-1; TRBD1 is a possible D gene (5 bases). The V end was cut by 0 bases, the J end by 7 bases, with 22 bases between. This CDR3 region has 17 residues. Per germline, CDR1 SGHRS and CDR2 YFSETQ. CDR3: CASSLVKASLGDSEAFF. Here the CDR3 DNA reads TGCGCCAGCAGCTTGGTAAAAGCATCACTGGGGGATAGTGAAGCTTTCTTT.

This clonotype showed up just a few times. This chain links TRBV5-1 with TRBJ1-1; D unclear. V was clipped by 4 bases and J by 6 bases, with 16 bases between them. Germline loops: CDR1 SGHRS, CDR2 YFSETQ. The CDR3 sequence is 14 residues long. CDR3 sequence: CASSPTPDPSEAFF. The CDR3 DNA follows: TGCGCCAGCAGCCCGACCCCGGATCCTTCTGAAGCTTTCTTT. Variable domain in full (rest from reference TRBV5-1 and TRBJ1-1): KAGVTQTPRYLIKTRGQQVTLSCSPISGHRSVSWYQQTPGQGLQFLFEYFSETQRNKGNFPGRFSGRQFSNSRSEMNVSTLELGDSALYLCASSPTPDPSEAFFGQGTRLTVV.

On this clonotype itself: This may stem from a read error, because a much larger clone lies one nucleotide away. The chain uses TRBV12-3 or TRBV12-4 and TRBJ1-1; D ambiguous. This CDR3 has 10 amino acids. The CDR3 region has the DNA TGTGCCAGCCGCATAACTGAAGATTTCTTT. Protein: CASRITEDFF.

V usage is TRBV19 and J usage is TRBJ2-5; TRBD1 might be the D (6 bases). The CDR3 runs 15 residues. The V gene's germline CDR1 is LNHDA and CDR2 SQIVND (reference sequence). Trimming stripped 7 bases from V and 4 bases from J, with 19 bases between. The CDR3 DNA reads TGTGCCAGTAATCAGGGGACCGGGCTAGGAGAGACCCAGTACTTC. Its translation: CASNQGTGLGETQYF.

The gene calls are TRBV4-2 and TRBJ2-1; either TRBD1 or TRBD2 may fit D (5 bases each). This CDR3 contains 15 residues. V gave up 5 bases and J gave up 0 bases, with 11 bases separating them. CDR1 and CDR2 from the germline V gene are LGHNA and YNFKEQ. CDR3 nucleotide sequence: TGTGCCAGCAGCGCCAGGGACGGCTCCTACAATGAGCAGTTCTTC. Encoded protein: CASSARDGSYNEQFF.

This clonotype was counted ten times or more. This chain connects TRBV12-3 or TRBV12-4 to TRBJ2-7; D is uncertain. Trimming cost V 4 bases and J 2 bases, with 15 bases left between them. CDR3 size: 15 residues. CDR3 nucleotide sequence: TGTGCCAGCAGTTACTATCGCGGAAAGACCTACGAGCAGTACTTC. It codes for CASSYYRGKTYEQYF.

J is TRBJ2-6 and V is TRBV6-2 or TRBV6-3; D assignment may be TRBD1 or TRBD2 (5 bases each). Per the germline V gene, CDR1 is MNHEY and CDR2 is SVGEGT. The CDR3 runs 15 residues. With 7 bases removed from V and 4 bases from J, the gap between germline ends came to 14 bases. DNA of the CDR3: TGTGCCAGCAAAAGGGACGGGCCCGGGGCCAACGTCCTGACTTTC. Translating gives CASKRDGPGANVLTF.

This clonotype was observed a few times. The rearrangement uses TRBV28 and TRBJ1-5; D not resolved. Trimming took off 5 bases at V and 3 bases at J, with 14 bases between the two ends. CDR1 is MDHEN and CDR2 is SYDVKM in the germline V gene. The CDR3 extends over 15 amino acids. This CDR3 reads CASSRGMEFNQPQHF. In DNA form, the CDR3 reads TGTGCCAGCAGTCGGGGTATGGAGTTCAATCAGCCCCAGCATTTT.

The V call is TRBV5-1, the J call TRBJ2-2, with a possible D match to TRBD1 (7 bases). Per germline, CDR1 SGHRS and CDR2 YFSETQ. Between the trimmed V and J ends, which lost 4 bases and 4 bases, there was a span of 11 bases. The CDR3 has 14 residues. CDR3 nucleotides: TGCGCCAGCAGCGCGGGACAGCGCACCGGGGAGCTGTTTTTT. As protein: CASSAGQRTGELFF.

This clonotype has a count of ten or more. This chain joins TRBV7-9 and TRBJ2-5, with 11 nucleotides matching TRBD2. CDR3 length: 14 amino acids. With 1 base clipped from V and 5 bases from J, the junction kept 0 bases outside the gene matches. From germline, CDR1 is SEHNR and CDR2 FQNEAQ (reference sequence). The CDR3 DNA follows: TGTGCCAGCAGCTTAGGGACTAGCGGGGAGACCCAGTACTTC. It specifies CASSLGTSGETQYF.

This clonotype was counted at least ten times. The chain employs TRBV11-2 and TRBJ2-3; the D call may be TRBD1 or TRBD2 (6 bases each). V was trimmed by 5 bases and J by 8 bases, leaving 14 bases between them. In germline, CDR1 is SGHAT, CDR2 FQNNGV. This CDR3 contains 13 residues. CDR3 DNA: TGTGCCAGCAGCCCAAGGAAGGGGGGTACGCAGTATTTT. Its protein product is CASSPRKGGTQYF.

The V gene is TRBV20-1, the J gene TRBJ2-5; 8 bases map to TRBD2. The CDR3 is made up of 15 amino acids. Germline V gene data show CDR1 as DFQATT and CDR2 as SNEGSKA (reference sequence). V dropped 3 bases and J dropped 3; count of bases not matched to a gene: 9. Written as DNA, the CDR3 is TGCAGTGCTAGTCCCCGCGTAGCGGGGAAAGAGACCCAGTACTTC. Encoded protein: CSASPRVAGKETQYF.

The chain has TRBV4-3 and TRBJ2-3; D possibly corresponds to TRBD2 (5 bases). V lost 0 bases and J lost 6, with 13 bases in between. Germline V gene sequence: CDR1 LGHNA, CDR2 YSLEER. The CDR3 is made up of 15 amino acids. CDR3 in amino acids: CASSQDSLALDTQYF. DNA for the CDR3: TGCGCCAGCAGCCAAGATTCCCTAGCTCTTGATACGCAGTATTTT.

There are a few counts of this clonotype. The chain carries TRBV12-3 or TRBV12-4 and TRBJ2-1; TRBD1 aligns across 7 bases. J gave up 10 bases and V 4 bases, and 13 bases lay outside the gene matches. The CDR3 is 15 amino acids. Here the CDR3 DNA reads TGTGCCAGCAGTTGGGAGCCGAGGGGGCGAGGGGAGCAGTTCTTC. It specifies CASSWEPRGRGEQFF.

This clonotype was seen a few times. The chain combines TRBV5-1 with TRBJ2-3; 11 bases match TRBD2. V lost 1 base, J lost 2 bases, and 6 bases stayed unmatched. The germline gives CDR1 SGHRS, CDR2 YFSETQ. The CDR3 spans 17 residues. CDR3 in amino acids: CASSLPLAGGTTDTQYF. The CDR3, as DNA: TGCGCCAGCAGCTTGCCCCTAGCGGGGGGAACCACAGATACGCAGTATTTT.

This clonotype was observed a few times. V usage is TRBV11-2 and J usage is TRBJ2-1, with D perhaps TRBD1 (6 bases). Germline V CDR1 and CDR2: SGHAT, FQNNGV. The CDR3 contains 12 residues. The ends were cut back, 5 bases at V and 15 bases at J, with 17 bases in the middle. The DNA of the CDR3 is TGTGCCAGCAGCGCTAAGGGGGACCGCGGGTTCTTC. Translated: CASSAKGDRGFF.

This clonotype was seen at least ten times. CDR3 nucleotides: TGTGCCAGCAGCTTGGGACGACTAAGCGGGACCGAGACCCAGTACTTC. It yields the protein CASSLGRLSGTETQYF. This chain connects TRBV7-2 to TRBJ2-5, with 7 bases that match TRBD2. CDR1 is SGHTA, CDR2 FQGNSA, per germline. The CDR3 spans 16 residues. Trimming cost V 3 bases and J 5 bases; bases outside gene matches: 12.

This clonotype has just a few counts. This chain connects TRBV4-1 to TRBJ1-5; 8 bases are a match to TRBD1. The CDR3 loop spans 14 amino acids. With 1 base clipped from V and 6 bases from J, the junction kept 2 bases outside the gene matches. The germline V gene has CDR1 MGHRA and CDR2 YSYEKL. CDR3 protein: CASSQGQGTQPQHF. CDR3 nucleotides: TGCGCCAGCAGCCAAGGACAGGGGACTCAGCCCCAGCATTTT.

This clonotype was recorded a few times. The chain is built from TRBV23-1 and TRBJ1-1; D is unresolved. TRBV23-1 is filed as an ORF, its function uncertain. With 0 bases removed from V and 1 base from J, the gap between germline ends came to 15 bases. The length of the CDR3 is 17 residues. CDR3 DNA: TGCGCCAGCAGTCAATCGGGCCGCGCCCTTGGGAACACTGAAGCTTTCTTT. It translates to CASSQSGRALGNTEAFF.